These 21 T cell receptor beta chains were all obtained from the same sample, sequenced in a study of T cell responses to AZD1222 COVID-19 vaccine. TCRdb's table, derived via immunoSEQ multiplex PCR, lists solely in-frame clones and lacks some. Of 150,000 to 200,000 clones listed, around 86% are singletons. Specimen: peripheral blood, collected on day 0 of MenACWY control vaccination. The receptors were gathered from an adult in good health.

This clone was counted only a few times. The same CDR3 also results from other DNA sequences found in this sample. The V and J genes are TRBV4-2 and TRBJ1-3, with D unclear. Trimming shortened V by 0 bases and J by 0 bases, and 12 bases separated the two germline ends. Germline CDR1 reads LGHNA; CDR2 reads YNFKEQ. The CDR3 spans 17 residues. The CDR3: CASSQETPELSGNTIYF. The CDR3 DNA is TGTGCCAGCAGCCAAGAAACCCCGGAGCTCTCTGGAAACACCATATATTTT.

This sequence joins TRBV3-1 (or the pseudogene TRBV3-2) and TRBJ1-3, with TRBD1 matching 10 bases. Germline V CDR1 and CDR2: LGHDT, YNNKEL (reference sequence). This CDR3 is built from 19 residues. Germline trimming cut 4 bases from V and 0 bases from J; bases unmatched to any gene: 12. CDR3 amino acids: CASSRTYRQGAYSGNTIYF. CDR3 coding DNA: TGTGCCAGCAGCCGGACATATCGACAGGGGGCCTACTCTGGAAACACCATATATTTT.

The CDR3 reads CASSSYGTTYEQYF. CDR3 sequence (DNA): TGCGCCAGCAGCTCTTACGGGACGACCTACGAGCAGTACTTC. The chain carries TRBV5-1 and TRBJ2-7; D possibly matches TRBD1 or TRBD2 (5 bases each). The CDR3 is made up of 14 amino acids. V lost 3 bases and J 2 bases, leaving 12 bases between the germline ends. CDR1 and CDR2 (germline): SGHRS, YFSETQ.

The V and J genes are TRBV27 and TRBJ1-6; 7 bases match TRBD1. Germline V CDR1 and CDR2: MNHEY, SMNVEV (reference sequence). The CDR3 runs to 18 residues. The J segment lost 4 bases and the V segment lost 5 bases, leaving 14 bases of the junction unmatched. The CDR3 here is CASSPPNVGTAYNSPLHF. The DNA of the CDR3 is TGTGCCAGCAGTCCCCCTAATGTAGGGACAGCTTATAATTCACCCCTCCACTTT.

The chain carries TRBV5-6 and TRBJ1-6; weak D call: TRBD1 (5 bases). Germline V CDR1 and CDR2: SGHDT, YYEEEE. Trimming pared 4 bases from V and 7 bases from J, leaving 18 bases between. The CDR3 extends over 16 amino acids. CDR3: CASSRNDREENSPLHF. The CDR3 DNA sequence: TGTGCCAGCAGCCGAAATGACAGAGAGGAAAATTCACCCCTCCACTTT.

The V call is TRBV28, the J call TRBJ1-1, with 9 bases that match TRBD1. The junction had 10 bases not matched to a gene; V was cut back by 6 bases and J by 8 bases. CDR3 length: 14 residues. Germline V gene lookup returns CDR1 MDHEN and CDR2 SYDVKM. CDR3 sequence reads: CASRLGTGILEAFF. CDR3 DNA: TGTGCCAGCAGACTAGGGACAGGGATTTTGGAAGCTTTCTTT.

Only one count was recorded for this clone. V gene TRBV6-6 combines with J gene TRBJ2-7; D is tentatively TRBD1 or TRBD2 (5 bases each). This CDR3 has 16 residues. The V end was cut by 1 base, the J end by 2 bases, with 15 bases between. Germline CDR1 reads MNHNY; CDR2 reads SVGAGI (reference sequence). In nucleotides, the CDR3 is TGTGCCAGCAGTTACTACCTCCGGGACGGACCCTACGAGCAGTACTTC. This encodes CASSYYLRDGPYEQYF.

The J gene is TRBJ2-7, the V gene TRBV28; perhaps TRBD2 as D (6 bases). The CDR3 sequence is 13 residues long. The ends were cut back, 3 bases at V and 2 bases at J, with 8 bases in the middle. The germline gives CDR1 MDHEN, CDR2 SYDVKM. CDR3 loop: CASSFGLTYEQYF. In DNA form, the CDR3 reads TGTGCCAGCAGTTTCGGACTAACCTACGAGCAGTACTTC. Drawing the rest from reference TRBV28 and TRBJ2-7, the complete variable domain is DVKVTQSSRYLVKRTGEKVFLECVQDMDHENMFWYRQDPGLGLRLIYFSYDVKMKEKGDIPEGYSVSREKKERFSLILESASTNQTSMYLCASSFGLTYEQYFGPGTRLTVT.

The V call is TRBV6-1, the J call TRBJ1-4; 9 nucleotides match TRBD1. V lost 3 bases to trimming and J lost 5 bases; unmatched junction nucleotides: 4. CDR1 MNHNS and CDR2 SASEGT come from the germline V gene. CDR3 length equals 15 residues. Written as DNA, the CDR3 is TGTGCCAGCAGTGAGACCGGGACAGGGAATGAAAAACTGTTTTTT. Its translation: CASSETGTGNEKLFF.

The rearrangement links TRBV15 to TRBJ2-1; D is ambiguous. The CDR3 has 17 residues. V lost 0 bases to trimming and J lost 2 bases, with 14 bases between them. The germline V gene encodes CDR1 LNHNV and CDR2 YYDKDF (reference sequence). The CDR3 sequence is CATSRDSRGLPYNEQFF. In DNA, the CDR3 is TGTGCCACCAGCAGAGATAGTCGAGGTTTGCCCTACAATGAGCAGTTCTTC.

V is TRBV28 and J is TRBJ2-7; 9 bases align to TRBD2. The junction had 13 bases not matched to a gene; V was cut back by 7 bases and J by 6 bases. The CDR3 has 15 amino acids. CDR1 MDHEN and CDR2 SYDVKM come from the germline V gene. CDR3 DNA: TGTGCCAGCACCCTGGGTGCGGGAGGGATAAGCGAGCAGTACTTC. This codes for CASTLGAGGISEQYF.

The rearrangement uses TRBV27 and TRBJ2-2; TRBD2 matches 9 bases. CDR3 length: 15 amino acids. The V gene's germline CDR1 is MNHEY and CDR2 SMNVEV (reference sequence). The J segment lost 6 bases and the V segment lost 7 bases, leaving 9 bases of the junction unmatched. DNA for the CDR3: TGTGCCAGCACACTAGCGGGTGGCCTCGCCGGGGAGCTGTTTTTT. Protein: CASTLAGGLAGELFF.

CDR3 sequence: CASRRTSGAGELFF. CDR3 nucleotide sequence: TGTGCCAGCAGACGGACTAGCGGGGCCGGGGAGCTGTTTTTT. J is TRBJ2-2 and V is TRBV27; 12 nucleotides align to TRBD2. The germline gives CDR1 MNHEY, CDR2 SMNVEV (reference sequence). Trimming at V came to 6 bases and at J to 6 bases, leaving 2 bases not matched to a gene. This CDR3 is built from 14 residues.

This rearrangement joins TRBV3-1 (or the pseudogene TRBV3-2) to TRBJ1-1; D is undetermined. Trimming left V 1 base short and J 1 base short, with 4 bases between. The CDR3 spans 13 residues. CDR1 is LGHDT and CDR2 is YNNKEL in the germline V gene (reference sequence). For the CDR3, the DNA is TGTGCCAGCAGCCAAGCCTGGAACACTGAAGCTTTCTTT. Translated, it gives CASSQAWNTEAFF.

V usage is TRBV2 and J usage is TRBJ1-2; D is undetermined. Trimming cost V 6 bases and J 2 bases, with 7 bases left between them. This CDR3 contains 12 residues. Germline lookup yields CDR1 SNHLY and CDR2 FYNNEI. CDR3 sequence reads: CASSQTNYGYTF. For the CDR3, the DNA is TGTGCCAGCAGCCAGACGAACTATGGCTACACCTTC.

The chain couples TRBV5-1 to TRBJ2-7; 8 nucleotides align to TRBD1. The CDR3 has 17 residues. Per the germline V gene, CDR1 is SGHRS and CDR2 is YFSETQ. After removal of 0 bases from V and 1 base from J, the junction contained 9 bases not matched to a gene. The chain's CDR3 is CASSLGPDRVLSYEQYF. The DNA for the CDR3 is TGCGCCAGCAGCTTGGGCCCGGACAGGGTGTTATCCTACGAGCAGTACTTC.

The CDR3 nucleotides are TGTGCCAGCAGTTTAGTCGACAACCGGGGCGAGCAGTACTTC. Protein product: CASSLVDNRGEQYF. This rearrangement joins TRBV28 to TRBJ2-7; perhaps TRBD2 as D (5 bases). Between the trimmed V and J ends, which lost 2 bases and 6 bases, there was a span of 14 bases. Germline values: CDR1 MDHEN, CDR2 SYDVKM. This CDR3 comprises 14 residues.

The chain carries TRBV29-1 and TRBJ2-5; D is uncertain. Trimming left V 4 bases short and J 5 bases short, with 8 bases between. Germline loops: CDR1 SQVTM, CDR2 ANQGSEA. The CDR3 runs 11 residues. CDR3 coding DNA: TGCAGCGTTGTGGCAATGGAGACCCAGTACTTC. It is translated as CSVVAMETQYF.

For this clone: An end of the junction does not agree with germline; a read error may underlie this. The chain couples TRBV25-1 to TRBJ1-2; 9 bases agree with TRBD1. The CDR3 is 13 residues long. Germline V gene lookup returns CDR1 MGHDK and CDR2 SYGVNS. CDR3 in amino acids: CASSEVDRGSYTF. The CDR3 DNA follows: TGTGCCAGCAGTGAGGTGGACAGGGGTAGCTACACCTTT.

This clone was detected once. The rearrangement links TRBV11-1 to TRBJ1-1, with TRBD1 matching 7 bases. J lost 1 base, V lost 2 bases, and 4 bases had no gene match. This CDR3 has 15 amino acids. Germline V CDR1 and CDR2: SGHAT, FQDESV (reference sequence). The CDR3 loop reads CASSLRRGQNTEAFF. Written as DNA, the CDR3 is TGTGCCAGCAGCTTACGGAGGGGGCAGAACACTGAAGCTTTCTTT.

This chain uses TRBV24-1 with TRBJ2-6, with unresolved D. The germline V gene has CDR1 KGHDR and CDR2 SFDVKD. Between the trimmed V and J ends, which lost 4 bases and 0 bases, there was a span of 15 bases. The CDR3 consists of 18 residues. The chain's CDR3 is CATSDQSSSGSGANVLTF. CDR3 sequence (DNA): TGTGCCACCAGTGACCAATCCTCATCCGGCTCTGGGGCCAACGTCCTGACTTTC.